This T cell receptor (beta chain) was identified in a study of blood T cell repertoires in COVID-19. Study-level background: Sample material is recorded as cDNA or gDNA derived from T cells, B-cell-depleted T cells, or PBMCs.

With 6 bases removed from V and 0 bases from J, the gap between germline ends came to 11 bases. Germline lookup yields CDR1 LNHDA and CDR2 SQIVND (reference sequence). The CDR3 spans 14 residues. Authors' methods: Using reference gene primer amplification, nucleated cell counts were estimated. Sequenced by immunoSEQ multiplex PCR; TCRdb stores in-frame clones only, minus some. The V and J calls and the clone size are those of that table, but D and trimming were determined from the DNA. The sample yields 100,000 to 150,000 clones, approximately 74% seen once. The clonotype originates from a man at least 80 years old with COVID-19, enrolled during active disease. Sequencing input: peripheral blood. The gene calls are TRBV19 and TRBJ1-2; tentative D call: TRBD1 (6 bases). Here the CDR3 reads CASRLGQPNYGYTF. CDR3 bases: TGTGCCAGTAGACTAGGACAGCCTAACTATGGCTACACCTTC.